The clone carrying this T cell receptor beta chain appeared a few times. Antigen: not known. The data are from a study of Graves' ophthalmopathy and Graves' hyperthyroidism. Study-level results: Sensitivity of roughly 88% and specificity of about 84% were achieved when a 13-signature model separated ophthalmopathy from stable hyperthyroidism.

The CDR3 runs to 14 residues. Germline V lookup: CDR1 SGHRS, CDR2 YFSETQ. Trimming shortened V by 3 bases and J by 0 bases, and 9 bases separated the two germline ends. The TCR beta CDR3 regions underwent amplification from RNA transcripts. HTBI-primed RT-PCR formed the first round, and a multiplex PCR formed the second. Each CDR3 protein gets one entry after TCRdb re-called the multiplex PCR reads with MiXCR. The data show about 400,000 distinct CDR3 sequences, with 20% to 25% seen just once and 2.5% to 3.5% held by the top ten. The origin of this receptor is a woman younger than 35 with stable Graves' hyperthyroidism. Sequencing was performed on peripheral blood. The gene calls are TRBV5-1 and TRBJ1-1; D gene unclear. The CDR3 DNA is TGCGCCAGCAGCTCTGAGAACCTGAACACTGAAGCTTTCTTT. Translating gives CASSSENLNTEAFF.